This TCR beta chain was sequenced during a study of shared clonotypes between healthy human individuals. The table came from immunoSEQ multiplex PCR; TCRdb's copy has only in-frame clones and leaves some out. Of millions of clones listed, about 95% are singletons. Selected positively for CCR7 and CD45RO-negative, naive CD8 cells excluded terminally differentiated effector memory CD45RA+ cells. All donors were healthy HIV-negative adults lacking recent acute infections or vaccinations. The clonotype comes from a man between 18 and 35 years old in good health. Sequencing was performed on naive CD8+ T cells sorted from blood.

CDR3 residues: CASRHREGNTEAFF. CDR3 sequence (DNA): TGTGCCAGCAGACACAGGGAAGGTAACACTGAAGCTTTCTTT. This rearrangement joins TRBV6-5 to TRBJ1-1; tentative D call: TRBD1 (6 bases). Per the germline V gene, CDR1 is MNHEY and CDR2 is SVGAGI. V lost 6 bases and J 2 bases, leaving 13 bases between the germline ends. The CDR3 length is 14 residues.